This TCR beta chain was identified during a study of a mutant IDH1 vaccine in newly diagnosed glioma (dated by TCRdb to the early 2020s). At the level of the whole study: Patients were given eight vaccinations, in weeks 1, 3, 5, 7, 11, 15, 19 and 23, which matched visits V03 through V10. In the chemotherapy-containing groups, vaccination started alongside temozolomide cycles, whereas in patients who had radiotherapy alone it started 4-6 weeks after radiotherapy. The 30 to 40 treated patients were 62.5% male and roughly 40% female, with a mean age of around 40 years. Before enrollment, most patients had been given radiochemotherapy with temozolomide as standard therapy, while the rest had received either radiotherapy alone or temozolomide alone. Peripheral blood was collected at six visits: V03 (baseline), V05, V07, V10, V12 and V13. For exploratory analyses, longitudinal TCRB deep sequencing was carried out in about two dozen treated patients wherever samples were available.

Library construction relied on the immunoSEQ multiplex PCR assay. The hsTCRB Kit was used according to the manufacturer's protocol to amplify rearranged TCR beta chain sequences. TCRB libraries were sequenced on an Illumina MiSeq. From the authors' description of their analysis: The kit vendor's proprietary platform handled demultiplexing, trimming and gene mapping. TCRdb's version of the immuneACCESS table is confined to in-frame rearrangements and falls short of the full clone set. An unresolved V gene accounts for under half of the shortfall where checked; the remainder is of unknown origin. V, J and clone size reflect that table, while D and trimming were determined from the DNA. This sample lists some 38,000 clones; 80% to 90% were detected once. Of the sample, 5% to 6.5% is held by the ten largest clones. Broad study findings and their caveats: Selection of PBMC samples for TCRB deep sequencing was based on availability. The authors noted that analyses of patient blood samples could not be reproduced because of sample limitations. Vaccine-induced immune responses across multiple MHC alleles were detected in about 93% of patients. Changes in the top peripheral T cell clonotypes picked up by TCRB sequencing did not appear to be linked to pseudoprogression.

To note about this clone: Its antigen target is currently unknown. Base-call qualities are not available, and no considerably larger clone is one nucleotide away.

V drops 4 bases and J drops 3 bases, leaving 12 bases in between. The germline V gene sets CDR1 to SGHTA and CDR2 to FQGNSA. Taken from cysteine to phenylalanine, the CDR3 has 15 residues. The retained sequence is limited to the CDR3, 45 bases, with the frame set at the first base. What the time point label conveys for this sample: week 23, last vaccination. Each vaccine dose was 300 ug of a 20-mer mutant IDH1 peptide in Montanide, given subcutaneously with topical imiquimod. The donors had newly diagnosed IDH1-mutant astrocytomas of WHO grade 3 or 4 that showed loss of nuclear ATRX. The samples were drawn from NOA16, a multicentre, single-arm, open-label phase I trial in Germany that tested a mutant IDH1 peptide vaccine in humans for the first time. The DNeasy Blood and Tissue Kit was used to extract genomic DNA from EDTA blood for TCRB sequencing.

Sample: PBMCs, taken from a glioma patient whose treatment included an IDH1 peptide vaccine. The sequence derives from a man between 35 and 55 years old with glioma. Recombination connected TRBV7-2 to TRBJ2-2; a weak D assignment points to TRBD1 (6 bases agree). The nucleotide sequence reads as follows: TGTGCCAGCAGCTCACGACAGGACCACACCGGGGAGCTGTTTTTT. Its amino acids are CASSSRQDHTGELFF.